This paragraph covers one TCR beta chain sequence. The data belong to a study of blood T cell repertoires in COVID-19. Across the study: Collection of acute and convalescent COVID-19 samples took place in the United States, Italy and Spain. Sources were T cells, B-cell-depleted T cells, or PBMCs; the material itself was cDNA or gDNA.

Method: immunoSEQ multiplex PCR; TCRdb's copy keeps in-frame clones and lacks some. The sample includes some 40,000 clones, over 75% of them seen just once. The CDR3 extends over 15 amino acids. Trimming took 5 bases from V and 6 from J, leaving 17 bases between them. In germline, CDR1 is SGHTA, CDR2 FQGTGA. The genes are TRBV7-3 and TRBJ2-1; D possibly corresponds to TRBD2 (6 bases). This TCR came from a human donor in a cohort sampled during active COVID-19. The material sequenced was peripheral blood. The DNA for the CDR3 is TGTGCCAGCAGCCCAGGCACCGCAGCGGGCAATGAGCAGTTCTTC. As protein: CASSPGTAAGNEQFF.